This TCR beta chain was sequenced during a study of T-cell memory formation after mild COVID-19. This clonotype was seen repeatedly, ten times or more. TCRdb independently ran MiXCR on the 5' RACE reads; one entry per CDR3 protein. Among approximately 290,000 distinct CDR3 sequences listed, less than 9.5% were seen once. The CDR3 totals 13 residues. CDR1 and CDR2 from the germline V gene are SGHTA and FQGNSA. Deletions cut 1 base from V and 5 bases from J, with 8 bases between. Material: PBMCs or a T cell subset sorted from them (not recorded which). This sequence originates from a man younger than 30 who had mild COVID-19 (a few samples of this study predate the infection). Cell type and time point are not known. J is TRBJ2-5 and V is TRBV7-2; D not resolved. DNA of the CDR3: TGTGCCAGCAGCTTAGAGGCGGTGGAGACCCAGTACTTC. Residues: CASSLEAVETQYF.